Listed below are T cell receptor beta chains from one sample, sequenced in a study of T cell repertoires in cytomegalovirus infection. TCRdb passed the reads through MiXCR, listing each CDR3 protein once. In the table there are 600,000 to 800,000 distinct CDR3 sequences, less than 25% of which are singletons. The material sequenced was CD8+ T cells from PBMCs. The source is a human donor in good health (CMV status not recorded). Some clones in this sample may be carry-over from other donors' samples. The CDR3 runs from the conserved cysteine through the conserved F or W. The D gene is left open where the match is weak. The size of a clone is reported for some rows only, either as once, few or many, or as a class for expanded clones.

clone size	V gene	J gene	D gene	CDR3 DNA	CDR3 protein
NA	TRBV19	TRBJ1-2	TRBD1	TGTGCCAGCGGACAGGGGGCGCCGGGATCCGGCTACACCTTC	CASGQGAPGSGYTF
few	TRBV6-1	TRBJ2-7	NA	TGTGCCAGCAACTTTCTAGGGGAGACCTACGAGCAGTACTTC	CASNFLGETYEQYF
many	TRBV7-6	TRBJ2-1	NA	TGTGCCAGCAGCTTAGGGGTCCCGAGGGGAGCGATATACAATGAGCAGTTCTTC	CASSLGVPRGAIYNEQFF
NA	TRBV25-1	TRBJ2-5	NA	TGTGCCAGCAGTCCCTTCGCAGGGCCCCAAGAGACCCAGTACTTC	CASSPFAGPQETQYF
NA	TRBV2	TRBJ1-2	NA	TGTGCCAGCAGCGCTACAGGAAGCTCCTATAGCTACACCTTC	CASSATGSSYSYTF
once	TRBV9	TRBJ1-1	NA	TGTGCCAGCAGCGTATATCCTAAAGCTTTCTTT	CASSVYPKAFF
NA	TRBV29-1	TRBJ2-2	TRBD1	TGTAGCGTTGATTTGCAGGGGGACACCGGGGAGCTGTTTTTT	CSVDLQGDTGELFF
many	TRBV7-2	TRBJ1-1	NA	TGTGCCAGCAGGTGGGGGGGCTTGAACACTGAAGCTTTCTTT	CASRWGGLNTEAFF
NA	TRBV20-1	TRBJ1-3	NA	TGCAGTGCTAGAACCCAGCCTACTCTACCCTCTGGAAACACCATATATTTT	CSARTQPTLPSGNTIYF
few	TRBV7-9	TRBJ1-1	NA	TGTGCCAGCAGCCCAATAGATAGGAGGGCTGAAGCTTTCTTT	CASSPIDRRAEAFF
many	TRBV7-2	TRBJ1-1	NA	TGTGCCAGCAGCTCGGGTCGGACGGCCATGAACACTGAAGCTTTCTTT	CASSSGRTAMNTEAFF
few	TRBV19	TRBJ2-1	TRBD1	TGTGCCAGTAATACGGACAGGGGGCCCGATTCCTACAATGAGCAGTTCTTC	CASNTDRGPDSYNEQFF
many	TRBV28	TRBJ1-1	NA	TGTGCCAGCAGCTACCCCCGGGGCGGTCGAGGGATGAACACTGAAGCTTTCTTT	CASSYPRGGRGMNTEAFF
few	TRBV28	TRBJ2-2	TRBD1	TGTGCCAGCAGTTTAACAGGGGGCTATGACGGGGAGCTGTTTTTT	CASSLTGGYDGELFF
NA	TRBV19	TRBJ1-1	NA	TGTGCCAGTAGTACATGGCCCCAACAATCAGGAAGCATGAACACTGAAGCTTTCTTT	CASSTWPQQSGSMNTEAFF
few	TRBV29-1	TRBJ2-3	NA	TGCAGCGTGGGGGTTTGGACACTTTTTGAGGATACGCAGTATTTT	CSVGVWTLFEDTQYF
few	TRBV28	TRBJ1-1	NA	TGTGCCAGCAGCCCTCGGAGACAGGCGTCGAACACTGAAGCTTTCTTT	CASSPRRQASNTEAFF
many	TRBV7-2	TRBJ1-1	NA	TGTGCCAGCAGCTTAGTTCCCGGACCTAACACTGAAGCTTTCTTT	CASSLVPGPNTEAFF
NA	TRBV5-1	TRBJ1-5	TRBD1	TGCGCCAGCAGCGCGACAGGGCAGCCCCAGCATTTT	CASSATGQPQHF
NA	TRBV7-9	TRBJ2-5	NA	TGTGCCATCCCCCTGTGGGCGGGGGCAGAGACCCAGTACTTC	CAIPLWAGAETQYF
NA	TRBV7-4	TRBJ1-4	NA	TGTGCCAGCAGCTCGCCACAGGGTTTGGATGAAAAACTGTTTTTT	CASSSPQGLDEKLFF
NA	TRBV6-6	TRBJ2-2	NA	TGTGCCAGCCGGTCCCCAGGGAAGGCCGGGGAGCTGTTTTTT	CASRSPGKAGELFF
few	TRBV19	TRBJ2-7	TRBD1	TGTGCCAGTAGTATAGCCGGGACAGGGCACGAGCAGTACTTC	CASSIAGTGHEQYF
NA	TRBV6-2/TRBV6-3	TRBJ2-1	NA	TGTGCCAGCAGTTTGTTTCTCGGCGGAAGCTCCTACAATGAGCAGTTCTTC	CASSLFLGGSSYNEQFF
many	TRBV7-9	TRBJ1-1	NA	TGTGCCAGCAGCCCCCTTGGTGGGGACACTGAAGCTTTCTTT	CASSPLGGDTEAFF
NA	TRBV6-5	TRBJ2-5	NA	TGTGCCAGCAGTTACGCCAGAGGGGAGACCCAGTACTTC	CASSYARGETQYF
many	TRBV4-1	TRBJ2-1	NA	TGCGCCAGCAGCCTAAAGGGCCTTTGGGCTGAGCAGTTCTTC	CASSLKGLWAEQFF
NA	TRBV29-1	TRBJ2-1	NA	TGCAGCGTCCCCCGGGACAATGAGCAGTTCTTC	CSVPRDNEQFF
few	TRBV19	TRBJ2-1	TRBD2	TGTGCCAGTAGAACTAGCGGGGGGCCTCACAATGAGCAGTTCTTC	CASRTSGGPHNEQFF
NA	TRBV28	TRBJ1-2	NA	TGTGCCAGCAGCTTCATGGGGTCGCCAGAGGGCTACACCTTC	CASSFMGSPEGYTF
NA	TRBV7-6	TRBJ1-1	NA	TGTGCCGGCAGCTTGGTCGGGGGAAACACTGAAGCTTTCTTT	CAGSLVGGNTEAFF
many	TRBV11-3	TRBJ2-1	TRBD2	TGTGCCAGCAGTCCTGGGGACTACTCCTACAATGAGCAGTTCTTC	CASSPGDYSYNEQFF
NA	TRBV28	TRBJ1-2	TRBD1	TGTGTCAGCAGGGGACAGGGGGCGTATGGCTACACCTTC	CVSRGQGAYGYTF
NA	TRBV20-1	TRBJ2-5	TRBD1	TGCAGTGCTCGCTCGGACAGGGCCCAAGAGACCCAGTACTTC	CSARSDRAQETQYF
NA	TRBV7-9	TRBJ1-2	NA	TGTGCCAGCAGCTTAAAGGGGCCGGGTCGCTATGGCTACACCTTC	CASSLKGPGRYGYTF
NA	TRBV29-1	TRBJ1-1	NA	TGCAGCGGGGAGGGACCGCTAACTGAAGCTTTCTTT	CSGEGPLTEAFF
few	TRBV2	TRBJ1-2	NA	TGTGCCAGCGTAGAGGGTCGAGTTAACTATGGCTACACCTTC	CASVEGRVNYGYTF
NA	TRBV7-6	TRBJ2-2	NA	TGTGCCAGCAGCCCGAGTTACACCGGGGAGCTGTTTTTT	CASSPSYTGELFF
many	TRBV12-3/TRBV12-4	TRBJ2-5	TRBD1	TGTGCCAGCAGTTTATTAACCAGGGGGCAAGAGACCCAGTACTTC	CASSLLTRGQETQYF
few	TRBV6-6	TRBJ2-3	TRBD2	TGTGCCAGCAGTTATCTAGCGGGGGGGCAGGGCACAGATACGCAGTATTTT	CASSYLAGGQGTDTQYF
NA	TRBV19	TRBJ2-1	TRBD1	TGTGCCAGTAGTCTTGACAGGACAGGGGGCCTTGAGCAGTTCTTC	CASSLDRTGGLEQFF
few	TRBV28	TRBJ1-1	NA	TGTGCCAGCAGTCCAGGACGCCAGCGGGACACTGAAGCTTTCTTT	CASSPGRQRDTEAFF
NA	TRBV15	TRBJ1-4	NA	TGTGCCACCAGCAGAGAACCCCCTGGCAGATTTAATGAAAAACTGTTTTTT	CATSREPPGRFNEKLFF
NA	TRBV7-8	TRBJ2-7	TRBD1	TGTGCCAGCAGCAAAGAGGGGGCTCTAAGCTACGAGCAGTACTTC	CASSKEGALSYEQYF
many	TRBV7-6	TRBJ2-4	NA	TGTGCCAGCAGCTTAGTCCACAGGGACGATAAAGGAAACATTCAGTACTTC	CASSLVHRDDKGNIQYF
few	TRBV27	TRBJ2-1	TRBD1	TGTGCCAGCAGCCCACAGGGACAGGGATATTACAATGAGCAGTTCTTC	CASSPQGQGYYNEQFF
NA	TRBV18	TRBJ2-1	TRBD2	TGTGCCAGCTCACCAAGGACTAGCGGGGGGTCCAATGAGCAGTTCTTC	CASSPRTSGGSNEQFF
many	TRBV5-1	TRBJ1-1	TRBD1	TGCGCCAGCAGCGCGGACAGGGGCACTGAAGCTTTCTTT	CASSADRGTEAFF
many	TRBV28	TRBJ2-1	NA	TGTGCCAGCAGTTTTATCCGGACTGAGCAGTTCTTC	CASSFIRTEQFF
few	TRBV4-2	TRBJ1-2	NA	TGTGCCAGCAGCCAAGAGATTGCGACAGGAACTCTACATGGCTACACCTTC	CASSQEIATGTLHGYTF
few	TRBV6-5	TRBJ1-1	NA	TGTGCCAGCAGTTCCCCTGGAGAAGCTTTCTTT	CASSSPGEAFF
once	TRBV5-6	TRBJ2-1	NA	TGTGCCAGCAGTACCGCAGGGGGGGTCAAGGATGAGCAGTTCTTC	CASSTAGGVKDEQFF
NA	TRBV19	TRBJ1-5	NA	TGTGCCAGTAGTATTAGCAATCAGCCCCAGCATTTT	CASSISNQPQHF
NA	TRBV7-9	TRBJ2-3	NA	TGTGCCAGCAGCGGGAGGGGGAATGAAGATACGCAGTATTTT	CASSGRGNEDTQYF